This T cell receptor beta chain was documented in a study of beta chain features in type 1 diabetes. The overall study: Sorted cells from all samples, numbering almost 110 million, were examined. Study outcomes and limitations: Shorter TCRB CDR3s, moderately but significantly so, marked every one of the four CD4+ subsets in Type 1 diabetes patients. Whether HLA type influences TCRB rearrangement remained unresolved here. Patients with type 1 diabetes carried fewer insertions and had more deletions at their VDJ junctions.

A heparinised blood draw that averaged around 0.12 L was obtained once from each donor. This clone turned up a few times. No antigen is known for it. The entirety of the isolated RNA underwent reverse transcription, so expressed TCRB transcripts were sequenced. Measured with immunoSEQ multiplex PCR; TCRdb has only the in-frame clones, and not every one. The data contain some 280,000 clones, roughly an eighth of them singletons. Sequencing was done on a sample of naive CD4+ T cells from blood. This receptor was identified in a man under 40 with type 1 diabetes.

The CDR3, as DNA: TGCAGCGTTGAAACTAGCACGTCAGAGACCCAGTACTTC. This codes for CSVETSTSETQYF. The chain uses TRBV29-1 and TRBJ2-5; a possible D gene is TRBD2 (6 bases). Looked up from germline, CDR1 is SQVTM and CDR2 is ANQGSEA. The CDR3 extends over 13 amino acids. The ends were cut back, 2 bases at V and 4 bases at J, with 11 bases in the middle.